This entry concerns a single TCR beta chain. What it binds is unknown. The CDR3 is 18 amino acids. Germline lookup yields CDR1 SGHTA and CDR2 FQGNSA. J gave up 7 bases and V 5 bases, and 19 bases lay outside the gene matches. The source of the sample is a study of shared clonotypes between healthy human individuals. Sequencing was performed with immunoSEQ multiplex PCR; in TCRdb, only in-frame clones are kept and a portion is missing. In the table there are millions of clones, roughly 95% of which are singletons. Study-wide findings and caveats: The diversity represented, both genetic and in exposure history, was limited by few donors.

Material for sequencing was naive CD4+ T cells sorted from blood. Specified subset: CD45RA+ positively selected. This TCR came from a man younger than 35 in good health. The chain combines TRBV7-2 with TRBJ2-2; 7 bases map to TRBD2. CDR3 nucleotides: TGTGCCAGCAGCCCGCGGCCGCCGGCGGGAGTTTTGAACGGGGAGCTGTTTTTT. Residues: CASSPRPPAGVLNGELFF.